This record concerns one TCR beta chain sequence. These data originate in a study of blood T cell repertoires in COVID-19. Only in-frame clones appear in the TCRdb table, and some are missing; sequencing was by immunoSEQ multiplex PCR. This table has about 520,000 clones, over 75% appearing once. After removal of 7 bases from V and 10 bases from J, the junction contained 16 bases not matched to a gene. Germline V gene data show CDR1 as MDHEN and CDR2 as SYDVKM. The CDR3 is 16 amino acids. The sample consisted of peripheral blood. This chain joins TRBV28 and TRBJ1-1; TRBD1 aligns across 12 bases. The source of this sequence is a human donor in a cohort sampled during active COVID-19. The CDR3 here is CASTLQRGGQGAGAFF. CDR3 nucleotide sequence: TGTGCCAGCACCCTACAGAGGGGGGGACAGGGGGCAGGAGCTTTCTTT.